This T cell receptor beta chain is from a study of Graves' ophthalmopathy and Graves' hyperthyroidism. Trimming stripped 6 bases from V and 2 bases from J, with 14 bases between. This CDR3 has 16 residues. Germline V gene sequence: CDR1 MGHDK, CDR2 SYGVNS. Amplifying from RNA transcripts, the study obtained TCR beta CDR3 regions. Following a first-round RT-PCR that used HTBI primers, a second-round multiplex PCR was carried out. TCRdb reanalysed the multiplex PCR reads using MiXCR and keeps one entry per CDR3 protein. The table has roughly 700,000 distinct CDR3 sequences, around 40% seen once. This TCR was sampled from an adult man with Graves' ophthalmopathy. The rearrangement links TRBV25-1 to TRBJ2-6; D gene ambiguous. The sequencing sample was made of peripheral blood. The CDR3 DNA is TGTGCCAGCAGCGTCCGTTCCCCTCCTGGGGCCAACGTCCTGACTTTC. Translation: CASSVRSPPGANVLTF.